This TCR beta chain is drawn from a study of blood T cell repertoires in COVID-19 (dated by TCRdb to between 2020 and 2021). Regarding the research as a whole: Samples covering the acute and convalescent phases of COVID-19 were provided by collaborators in the United States, Italy and Spain. Where available, HLA class I and class II types were obtained from metadata supplied by the sample provider rather than from assay-based typing. The prospective study material was composed of cDNA or gDNA derived from T cells, B-cell-depleted T cells, or PBMCs. The repertoires were released in a freely available public database intended as a resource for research on the immune response to SARS-CoV-2. Samples were obtained from the ongoing ImmuneRACE study (first 160 participants) and from some 1,200 subjects provided by 6 global collaborators. Subjects who had been exposed to COVID-19, were actively infected with it, or had recovered from it provided the deeply sampled blood TCRbeta repertoires that made up the dataset. Sample metadata almost always included a de-identified subject ID, COVID-19 status, age in years and sex.

Of note for this clone: Which antigen it targets is not known. No base-level quality is on record; no much larger clone is a single base apart.

Each collaborating institution followed its own protocols to collect whole blood in K2EDTA tubes. For TCRbeta analysis, collaborator samples were shipped as frozen whole blood, as isolated PBMCs, or as DNA extracted from either sample type. Broader findings and caveats from the paper: The quantity of clinical and demographic metadata differed by source and by participant and was supplied without curation.

TCRbeta CDR3 regions were amplified from genomic DNA using the immunoSEQ Assay, a bias-controlled multiplex PCR. The paper's data handling went like this. Within the assay, amplification of reference gene primers was used to estimate how many nucleated cells each sample contained. To quantify the absolute abundance of each unique TCRbeta CDR3 rearrangement, sequence reads were collapsed and filtered. Productive Simpson clonality was computed per sample as the square root of Simpson's diversity index over productive rearrangements. Sourced from immuneACCESS, this table was stored by TCRdb with only in-frame sequences that have V and J called. A share of the clones is absent; for the studies checked, an unresolved V gene accounts for under half, and the remainder has no known explanation. For V, J and clone size, that table is used; D and trimming come from the DNA. This sample holds about 670,000 clones; 85% to 90% were observed only once. The ten largest clonotypes hold under 0.3% of the sample.

The TCR was taken from a woman younger than 35 with acute or convalescent COVID-19. Sample: peripheral blood.

CDR3 region: CASSYGAASGAYEQYF. The nucleotide sequence reads as follows: TGTGCCAGCAGTTACGGCGCCGCTTCGGGGGCCTACGAGCAGTACTTC. Rearrangement joined TRBV6-2 or TRBV6-3 to TRBJ2-7; perhaps TRBD2 is the D gene, with 6 bases matching. Spanning cysteine to phenylalanine, the CDR3 consists of 16 amino acids. The retained sequence is limited to the CDR3, 48 bases, with the frame set at the first base. The junction carries 16 bases between V and J, which are trimmed by 2 bases and 2 bases respectively. CDR1 MNHEY and CDR2 SVGEGT were looked up in the germline V gene.